This T cell receptor beta chain was sequenced during a study of blood T cell repertoires in COVID-19. At the level of the study: The samples span acute and convalescent COVID-19 from the United States, Italy and Spain. T cells, B-cell-depleted T cells, or PBMCs supplied cDNA or gDNA.

Source study methods: Estimation of nucleated cell counts relied on the amplification of reference gene primers. The data were produced by immunoSEQ multiplex PCR, yet TCRdb's version contains in-frame clones alone and is incomplete. For V, J and clone size, that table is used; D and trimming come from the DNA. The repertoire includes just over 95,000 clones, approximately 80% of them detected once, and 4.1% sits in the top ten. CDR1 is LNHDA and CDR2 is SQIVND in the germline V gene (reference sequence). The V gene lost 4 bases and the J gene lost 2 bases, with 6 bases spanning the gap. The CDR3 length is 13 residues.

The TCR comes from a man in his 60s with acute or convalescent COVID-19. Sequenced sample: peripheral blood. The J gene is TRBJ1-5, the V gene TRBV19; D gene uncertain. In DNA form, the CDR3 reads TGTGCCAGTAGTAACATCGGCAATCAGCCCCAGCATTTT. Translated: CASSNIGNQPQHF.